This note documents a single TCR beta chain sequence. What it binds is unknown. The sample belongs to a study of Ad26.COV2.S vaccination and SARS-CoV-2 variants. Treatment meaning: roughly 19 received Ad26.COV2.S at low or high dose, single or two shots; about 5 received placebo; per-sample allocation not given. Samples came from day 63 after the first vaccine or placebo injection. The CDR3 has 15 residues. The ends lost 4 bases at V and 3 bases at J; junction bases unmatched: 4. Germline-derived CDR1 and CDR2 are KGHSH and LQKENI. The method was immunoSEQ multiplex PCR; TCRdb's version includes in-frame clones alone and lacks a portion of them. The table has 250,000 or so clones, roughly 85% seen once. Study-level results: TCR breadth and depth estimates may have understated total T cell responses.

The chain uses TRBV18 and TRBJ2-3; the match to TRBD2 covers 10 bases. This receptor was identified in a person aged 18-65 years who received the Ad26.COV2.S COVID-19 vaccine or a placebo. The sample was peripheral blood, taken in a trial of Ad26.COV2.S vaccine versus placebo. In DNA, the CDR3 is TGTGCCAGCTCACAGGCTAGCGGGAGAACAGATACGCAGTATTTT. It specifies CASSQASGRTDTQYF.